The text below deals with one TCR beta chain. TCRdb's copy holds only in-frame clones and misses some; the assay was immunoSEQ multiplex PCR. This sample carries roughly 180,000 clones, more than 65% of them seen once, and the ten largest clones take roughly 20%. The data are from a study of blood T cell repertoires in COVID-19. The CDR3 has 15 residues. Germline CDR1 is SNHLY and CDR2 is FYNNEI. V trimming: 4 bases; J trimming: 6 bases; junction bases outside the gene matches: 7. Sequenced sample: PBMCs or T cells enriched from blood (not recorded which). The sequence derives from a man aged 55 to 70 who had recovered from COVID-19. The chain employs TRBV2 and TRBJ1-5, with TRBD1 matching 9 bases. The CDR3 nucleotides read TGTGCCAGCAGTGGAGGGACAGGGCAGGTTCAGCCCCAGCATTTT. Amino acid sequence: CASSGGTGQVQPQHF.